This T cell receptor (beta chain) was sequenced in a study of blood T cell repertoires in COVID-19. Study background: The United States, Italy and Spain were the sources of the acute and convalescent COVID-19 samples.

TCRdb's copy holds only in-frame clones and misses some; the assay was immunoSEQ multiplex PCR. The sample includes around 49,000 clones, 60% to 80% of them seen just once. The J segment lost 5 bases and the V segment lost 3 bases, leaving 4 bases of the junction unmatched. This CDR3 has 15 residues. Germline CDR1 is LGHDT and CDR2 is YNNKEL (reference sequence). Participant reports of clinical history set cohort assignment. What was sequenced was PBMCs or T cells enriched from blood (not recorded which). This TCR was sampled from a woman aged 45-60 years with acute COVID-19. The chain has TRBV3-1 (or the pseudogene TRBV3-2) and TRBJ1-4; 9 positions agree with TRBD1. The CDR3 DNA sequence: TGTGCCAGCAGCCAGACAGGGGGGAGGAATGAAAAACTGTTTTTT. Translating it yields CASSQTGGRNEKLFF.